This TCR beta chain stems from a study of regulatory T cells in long-lasting Graves disease. Relying on iRepertoire HTBI primers and Arm-PCR of CDR3 regions, the team built TCR beta libraries. Via MiXCR, TCRdb re-called the multiplex PCR reads, giving one row per CDR3 protein. The sample contains roughly 500,000 distinct CDR3 sequences, about 13% of which appear only once. The CDR3 sequence is 15 residues long. Germline V gives CDR1 SEHNR, CDR2 FQNEAQ (reference sequence). The V end was cut by 9 bases, the J end by 2 bases, with 14 bases between. The time point is: newly diagnosed GD, antithyroid drugs for less than 3 months. RNA extracted from PBMCs served as the sequencing template. Regarding the study as a whole: What was studied was peripheral blood only, and not thyroid tissue.

Notes on this clonotype: Its cognate antigen is unknown.

These same data were also listed under a study on T cells in Graves' hyperthyroidism and ophthalmopathy. From that report: Clinicians diagnosed patients from clinical symptoms, serum thyroxine and TRAb, thyroid ultrasound and orbital computed tomography. First-round RT-PCR of the TCR CDR3 relied on the HTBI primer set.

The sequenced sample was peripheral blood mononuclear cells (PBMCs), obtained at new diagnosis, from a patient treated with antithyroid drugs. The sequence derives from a man between 25 and 39 years old with Graves disease. The gene calls are TRBV7-9 and TRBJ2-6; no firm D call. The CDR3 sequence: CARFDARPGANVLTF. Written as DNA, the CDR3 is TGTGCCAGATTTGACGCTCGGCCTGGGGCCAACGTCCTGACTTTC.